The following is a T cell receptor beta chain sequence with its context. The protocol was immunoSEQ multiplex PCR, while the TCRdb copy is restricted to in-frame clones and leaves out a portion. This sample has around 300,000 clones, with roughly 92% found just once. This sample stems from a study of blood T cell repertoires in COVID-19. The CDR3 is 15 amino acids. From germline, CDR1 is SSHAT and CDR2 FNYEAQ (reference sequence). The junction had 5 bases not matched to a gene; V was cut back by 4 bases and J by 3 bases. Sequencing was carried out using peripheral blood. This TCR came from a woman aged 25-40 years with COVID-19, enrolled during active disease. The chain couples TRBV7-7 to TRBJ2-5; 10 nucleotides match TRBD2. The CDR3 reads CASSSTSGMKETQYF. The CDR3 coding sequence is TGTGCCAGCAGCTCCACTAGCGGGATGAAAGAGACCCAGTACTTC.